This T cell receptor (beta chain) was retrieved from a study of follicular helper T cells after annual influenza vaccination. General study findings and limits: Productive TCRB sequences came from only about 10-22% of cells. Yearly vaccinations repeatedly recalled conserved clonotypes in ICOS+CD38+ cTfh.

As concerns this clone: Its antigen is currently unknown.

The time point is: 2014-2015 season, pre-vaccination. Adults were given seasonal inactivated influenza vaccine, and blood CD4 subsets were sorted before and after vaccination. Each time point used about 35 to 110 mL of blood. The repertoire was sequenced with immunoSEQ multiplex PCR; TCRdb's copy has only in-frame clones and lacks some. Of about 13,000 clones listed, about four fifths are singletons. CDR1 and CDR2 (germline): SGHKS, YYEKEE (reference sequence). The CDR3 contains 17 residues. The ends were cut back, 2 bases at V and 0 bases at J, with 18 bases in the middle. This sequence was found in an adult who received the influenza vaccine. Sequencing was performed on CXCR5- memory CD4+ T cells sorted from blood, taken on the day of influenza vaccination. This sequence joins TRBV5-5 and TRBJ2-7; D is ambiguous. Written as DNA, the CDR3 is TGTGCCAGCAGCTTAATAACGGGCGAGGCCCCCTCCTACGAGCAGTACTTC. Amino acids: CASSLITGEAPSYEQYF.